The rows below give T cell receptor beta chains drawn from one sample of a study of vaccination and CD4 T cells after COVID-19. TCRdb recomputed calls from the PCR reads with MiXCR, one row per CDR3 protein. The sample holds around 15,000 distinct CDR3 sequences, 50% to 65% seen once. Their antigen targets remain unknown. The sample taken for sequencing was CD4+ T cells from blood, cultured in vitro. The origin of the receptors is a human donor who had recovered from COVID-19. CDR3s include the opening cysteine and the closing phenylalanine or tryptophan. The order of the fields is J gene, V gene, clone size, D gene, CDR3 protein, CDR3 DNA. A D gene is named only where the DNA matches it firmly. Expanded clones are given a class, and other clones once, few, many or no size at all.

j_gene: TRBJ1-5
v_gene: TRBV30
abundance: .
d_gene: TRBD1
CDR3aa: CAWSPRDRGQPQHF
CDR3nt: TGTGCCTGGAGTCCCCGGGACAGGGGTCAGCCCCAGCATTTT

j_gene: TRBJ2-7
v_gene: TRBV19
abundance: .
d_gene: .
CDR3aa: CASSLNIGYSNEQYF
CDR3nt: TGTGCCAGTAGTCTTAACATTGGTTACAGCAACGAGCAGTACTTC

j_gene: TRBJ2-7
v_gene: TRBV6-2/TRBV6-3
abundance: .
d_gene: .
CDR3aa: CATEWTDSYEQYF
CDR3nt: TGTGCCACCGAATGGACGGACTCCTACGAGCAGTACTTC

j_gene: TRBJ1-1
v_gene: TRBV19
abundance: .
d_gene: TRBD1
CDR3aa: CASSNWMGQGNTEAFF
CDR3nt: TGTGCCAGTAGTAACTGGATGGGACAGGGGAACACTGAAGCTTTCTTT

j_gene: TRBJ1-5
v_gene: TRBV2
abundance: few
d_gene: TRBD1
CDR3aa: CASSFQGEDQPQHF
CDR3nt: TGTGCCAGCAGTTTTCAGGGGGAGGATCAGCCCCAGCATTTT

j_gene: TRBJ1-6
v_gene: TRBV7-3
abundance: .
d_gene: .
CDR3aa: CASSRFPGSVNSPLHF
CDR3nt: TGTGCCAGCAGCCGATTTCCTGGCAGCGTTAATTCACCCCTCCACTTT

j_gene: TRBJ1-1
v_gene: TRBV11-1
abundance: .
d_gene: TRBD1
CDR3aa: CASSRLTGDTEAFF
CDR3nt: TGTGCCAGCAGCCGACTAACAGGGGATACTGAAGCTTTCTTT

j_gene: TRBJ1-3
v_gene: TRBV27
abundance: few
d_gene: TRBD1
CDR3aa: CASSLSTGGNTIYF
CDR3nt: TGTGCCAGCAGTTTATCGACAGGGGGAAACACCATATATTTT

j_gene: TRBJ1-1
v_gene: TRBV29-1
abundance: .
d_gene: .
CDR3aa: CSVLPGQVYTEAFF
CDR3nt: TGCAGCGTGTTGCCGGGACAAGTCTATACTGAAGCTTTCTTT

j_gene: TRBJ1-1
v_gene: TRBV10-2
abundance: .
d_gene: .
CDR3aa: CASSEWQGSRPAAFF
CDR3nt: TGCGCCAGCAGTGAGTGGCAGGGGTCACGCCCTGCGGCTTTCTTT

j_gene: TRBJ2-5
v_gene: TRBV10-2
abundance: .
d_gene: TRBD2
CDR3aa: CASSTAGGGETQYF
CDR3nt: TGCGCCAGCAGTACAGCGGGAGGGGGAGAGACCCAGTACTTC

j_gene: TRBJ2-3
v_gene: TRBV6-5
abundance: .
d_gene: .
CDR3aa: CASSYDHTDTQYF
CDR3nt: TGTGCCAGCAGTTACGACCACACAGATACGCAGTATTTT

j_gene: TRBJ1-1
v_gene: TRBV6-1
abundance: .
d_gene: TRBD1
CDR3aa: CASSEGDRGKAFF
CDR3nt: TGTGCCAGCAGTGAAGGGGACAGGGGTAAAGCTTTCTTT

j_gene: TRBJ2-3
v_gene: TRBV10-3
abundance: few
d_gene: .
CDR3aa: CAINRDGTDTQYF
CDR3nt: TGTGCCATCAACAGAGACGGCACAGATACGCAGTATTTT

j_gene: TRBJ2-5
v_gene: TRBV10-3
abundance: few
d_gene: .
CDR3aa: CAISESTGAGGQTQYF
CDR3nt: TGTGCCATCAGTGAGTCGACGGGAGCGGGTGGGCAGACCCAGTACTTC

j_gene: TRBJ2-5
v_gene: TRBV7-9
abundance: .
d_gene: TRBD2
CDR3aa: CASSRGGLGETQYF
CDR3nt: TGTGCCAGCAGCCGCGGGGGTCTAGGAGAGACCCAGTACTTC

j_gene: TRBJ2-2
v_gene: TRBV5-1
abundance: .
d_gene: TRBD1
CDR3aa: CASSQTGGTGELFF
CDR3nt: TGCGCCAGCAGCCAGACAGGGGGCACCGGGGAGCTGTTTTTT

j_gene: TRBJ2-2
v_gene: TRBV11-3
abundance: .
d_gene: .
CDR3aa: CASSARGAPNTGELFF
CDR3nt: TGTGCCAGCAGCGCCCGAGGGGCTCCGAACACCGGGGAGCTGTTTTTT

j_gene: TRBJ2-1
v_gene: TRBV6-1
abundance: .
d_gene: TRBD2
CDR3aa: CASSARLASLNEQFF
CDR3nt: TGTGCCAGCAGTGCGAGACTAGCGTCTCTAAATGAGCAGTTCTTC

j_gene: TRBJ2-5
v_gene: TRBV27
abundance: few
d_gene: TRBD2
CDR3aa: CASSLYPGGGATQYF
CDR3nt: TGTGCCAGCAGTTTATACCCGGGAGGAGGAGCGACCCAGTACTTC

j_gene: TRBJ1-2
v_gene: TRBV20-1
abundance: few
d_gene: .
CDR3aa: CSARGTDSPRGYTF
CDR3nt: TGCAGTGCTAGGGGTACAGACAGCCCTAGAGGCTACACCTTC

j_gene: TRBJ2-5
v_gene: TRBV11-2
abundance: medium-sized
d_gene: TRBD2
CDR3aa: CASSPRRRLAARETQYF
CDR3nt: TGTGCCAGCAGCCCTCGACGTAGGCTAGCGGCGCGAGAGACCCAGTACTTC

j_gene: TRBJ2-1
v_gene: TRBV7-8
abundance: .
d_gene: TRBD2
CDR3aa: CASSLIAGGAYNEQFF
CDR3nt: TGTGCCAGCAGCCTTATAGCGGGTGGGGCCTACAATGAGCAGTTCTTC

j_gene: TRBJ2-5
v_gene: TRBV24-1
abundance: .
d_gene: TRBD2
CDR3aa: CATSERASGSWETQYF
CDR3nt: TGTGCCACCAGTGAAAGGGCTAGCGGGAGTTGGGAGACCCAGTACTTC

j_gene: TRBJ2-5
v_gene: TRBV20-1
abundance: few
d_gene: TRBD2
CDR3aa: CSASFWGSGNPETQYF
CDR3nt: TGCAGTGCTAGTTTCTGGGGTAGCGGGAATCCGGAGACCCAGTACTTC

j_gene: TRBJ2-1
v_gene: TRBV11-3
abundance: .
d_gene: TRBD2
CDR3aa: CASSLVVAGVIGNEQFF
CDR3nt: TGTGCCAGCAGCTTAGTGGTAGCGGGAGTGATCGGCAATGAGCAGTTCTTC

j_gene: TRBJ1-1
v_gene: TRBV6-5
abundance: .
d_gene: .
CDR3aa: CASSYSPTWGRKDMNTEAFF
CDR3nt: TGTGCCAGCAGTTACTCCCCCACCTGGGGGCGAAAGGACATGAACACTGAAGCTTTCTTT

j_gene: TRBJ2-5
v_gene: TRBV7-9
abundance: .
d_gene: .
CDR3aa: CASSQDRSSYQETQYF
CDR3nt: TGTGCCAGCAGCCAAGACAGGTCATCGTACCAAGAGACCCAGTACTTC

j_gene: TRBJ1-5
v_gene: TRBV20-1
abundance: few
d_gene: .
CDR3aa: CSARDSALTFNSNQPQHF
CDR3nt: TGCAGTGCTAGAGATTCGGCCCTCACCTTTAATAGCAATCAGCCCCAGCATTTT

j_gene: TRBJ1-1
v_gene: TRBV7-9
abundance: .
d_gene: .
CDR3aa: CASSLISVGTEAFF
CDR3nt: TGTGCCAGCAGCCTCATATCGGTAGGAACTGAAGCTTTCTTT

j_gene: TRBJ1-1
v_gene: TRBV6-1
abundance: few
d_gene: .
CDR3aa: CASARLEAFF
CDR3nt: TGTGCCAGCGCCCGGCTTGAAGCTTTCTTT

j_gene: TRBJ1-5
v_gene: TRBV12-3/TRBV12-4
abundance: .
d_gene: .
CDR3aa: CASSFADQPQHF
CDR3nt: TGTGCCAGCAGTTTCGCGGATCAGCCCCAGCATTTT

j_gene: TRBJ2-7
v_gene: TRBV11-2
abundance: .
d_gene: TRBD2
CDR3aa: CASSLEGGWLAGAPGQYF
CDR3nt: TGTGCCAGCAGCTTAGAGGGGGGATGGCTAGCGGGAGCCCCGGGGCAGTACTTC

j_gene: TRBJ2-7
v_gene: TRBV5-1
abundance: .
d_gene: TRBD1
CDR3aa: CASSYQGQGNYEQYF
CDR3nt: TGCGCCAGCAGCTATCAGGGACAGGGGAACTACGAGCAGTACTTC

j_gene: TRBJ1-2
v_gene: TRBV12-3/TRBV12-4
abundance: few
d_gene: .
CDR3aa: CASSIWGVGYTF
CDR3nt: TGTGCCAGCAGTATATGGGGAGTGGGCTACACCTTC

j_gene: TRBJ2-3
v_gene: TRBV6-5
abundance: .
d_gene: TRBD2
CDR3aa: CASSYPRTSGSTGTDTQYF
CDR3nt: TGTGCCAGCAGTTACCCTAGGACTAGCGGGAGCACAGGCACAGATACGCAGTATTTT

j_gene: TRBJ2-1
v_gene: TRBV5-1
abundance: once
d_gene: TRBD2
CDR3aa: CASSPGTSGPPSYNEQFF
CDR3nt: TGCGCCAGCAGCCCAGGGACTAGCGGGCCGCCTTCCTACAATGAGCAGTTCTTC

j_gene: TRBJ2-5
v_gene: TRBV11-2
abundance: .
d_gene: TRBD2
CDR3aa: CASSWGGGETQYF
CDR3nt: TGTGCCAGCAGCTGGGGCGGGGGAGAGACCCAGTACTTC

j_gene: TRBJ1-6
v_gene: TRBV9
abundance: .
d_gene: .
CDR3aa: CASSVESSTGWGSPLHF
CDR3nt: TGTGCCAGCAGCGTAGAGAGTTCCACAGGATGGGGTTCACCCCTCCACTTT

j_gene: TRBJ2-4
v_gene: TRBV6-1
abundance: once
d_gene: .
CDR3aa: CASRGEGAGNIQYF
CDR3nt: TGTGCCAGCCGGGGGGAGGGGGCTGGAAACATTCAGTACTTC

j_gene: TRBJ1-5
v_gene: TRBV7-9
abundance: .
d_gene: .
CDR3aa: CASSLVGDSNQPQHF
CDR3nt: TGTGCCAGCAGCTTAGTGGGGGACAGCAATCAGCCCCAGCATTTT

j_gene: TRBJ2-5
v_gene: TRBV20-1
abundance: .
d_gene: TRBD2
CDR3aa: CSASTLAGVVVQETQYF
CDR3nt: TGCAGTGCTAGCACACTAGCGGGAGTAGTCGTGCAGGAGACCCAGTACTTC

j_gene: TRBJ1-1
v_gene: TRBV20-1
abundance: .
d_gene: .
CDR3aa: CSARDLGTGRTEAFF
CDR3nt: TGCAGTGCTAGAGATCTGGGGACCGGGAGGACTGAAGCTTTCTTT

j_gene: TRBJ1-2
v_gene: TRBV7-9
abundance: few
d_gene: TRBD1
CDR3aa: CASSGRGQVYGYTF
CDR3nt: TGTGCCAGCAGCGGAAGGGGACAGGTCTATGGCTACACCTTC

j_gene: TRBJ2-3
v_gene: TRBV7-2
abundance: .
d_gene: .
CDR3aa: CASSLEGHTDTQYF
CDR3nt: TGTGCCAGCAGCTTAGAGGGACACACAGATACGCAGTATTTT

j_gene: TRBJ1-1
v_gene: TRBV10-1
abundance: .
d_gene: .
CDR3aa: CASSDGGDQDTEAFF
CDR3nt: TGCGCCAGCAGTGATGGGGGGGACCAGGACACTGAAGCTTTCTTT

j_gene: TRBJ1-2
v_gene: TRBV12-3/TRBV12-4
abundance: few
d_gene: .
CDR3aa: CASRTTGGGYGYTF
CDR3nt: TGTGCCAGCAGGACGACAGGAGGGGGATATGGCTACACCTTC

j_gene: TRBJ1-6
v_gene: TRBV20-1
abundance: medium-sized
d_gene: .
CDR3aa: CSARTNRLQTSPLHF
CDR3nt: TGCAGTGCTAGAACTAATCGGCTCCAGACATCACCCCTCCACTTT

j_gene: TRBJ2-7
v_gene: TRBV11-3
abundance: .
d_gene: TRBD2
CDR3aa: CASSPSAGTSVTYEQYF
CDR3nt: TGTGCCAGCAGCCCCTCCGCCGGGACTAGCGTAACCTACGAGCAGTACTTC

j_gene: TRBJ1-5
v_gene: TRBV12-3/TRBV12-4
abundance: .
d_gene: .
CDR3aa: CASSLGESQPQHF
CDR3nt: TGTGCCAGCAGTTTGGGGGAAAGCCAGCCCCAGCATTTT

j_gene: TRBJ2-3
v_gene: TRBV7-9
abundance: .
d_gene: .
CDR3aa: CASSRGLGPDTQYF
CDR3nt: TGTGCCAGCAGCCGCGGATTGGGGCCAGATACGCAGTATTTT